The 30 T cell receptor beta chains below all came from one sample that was sequenced in a study of T cells in Graves' hyperthyroidism and ophthalmopathy. RNA transcripts gave rise to amplified TCR beta CDR3 regions. The TCR CDR3 was amplified in a first-round RT-PCR using the HTBI primer set. TCRdb re-derived calls from the multiplex PCR reads in MiXCR, one entry per CDR3 protein. The sample yields some 620,000 distinct CDR3 sequences, roughly 15% seen once. The sequenced sample was blood. The origin of the receptors is a woman in her 30s with Graves' hyperthyroidism.

This clonotype was detected ten times or more. The chain carries TRBV9 and TRBJ2-5, with D perhaps TRBD2 (6 bases). V dropped 2 bases and J dropped 5 bases, with 7 bases sitting between them. The CDR3 has 12 residues. Per germline, CDR1 SGDLS and CDR2 YYNGEE. DNA of the CDR3: TGTGCCAGCAGCGTCGGAGGGGAGACCCAGTACTTC. It translates to CASSVGGETQYF.

This clonotype was found many times. This rearrangement joins TRBV28 to TRBJ2-2; TRBD1 agrees at 9 bases. The V and J ends lost 4 bases and 5 bases, in that order; junction bases with no gene match: 8. Germline V CDR1 and CDR2: MDHEN, SYDVKM. The length of the CDR3 is 16 residues. The DNA for the CDR3 is TGTGCCAGCAGTTCCGACGGGACAGGGCTAACCGGGGAGCTGTTTTTT. As protein: CASSSDGTGLTGELFF.

This clonotype was observed a few times. V and J are TRBV12-3 or TRBV12-4 and TRBJ2-1, with a weak D call TRBD2 (6 bases). Trimming took off 3 bases at V and 9 bases at J, with 12 bases between the two ends. This CDR3 is 13 amino acids long. The CDR3 spells CASSLGEVLEQFF. The DNA of the CDR3 is TGTGCCAGCAGTTTGGGGGAGGTTCTTGAGCAGTTCTTC.

The chain uses TRBV6-1 and TRBJ2-7; D is unclear. Germline CDR1 reads MNHNS; CDR2 reads SASEGT. The CDR3 extends over 10 amino acids. V gave up 4 bases and J gave up 9 bases, with 7 bases separating them. CDR3 amino acids: CASSGTRQYF. CDR3 coding DNA: TGTGCCAGCAGTGGGACCAGGCAGTACTTC.

This clonotype has a count of ten or more. V and J are TRBV5-1 and TRBJ2-3; no reliable D call. CDR1 and CDR2 from the germline V gene are SGHRS and YFSETQ. Trimming took 1 base from V and 1 from J, leaving 13 bases between them. CDR3 length: 16 amino acids. In DNA, the CDR3 is TGCGCCAGCAGCTTGAAACTCCCCGGGCGCACAGATACGCAGTATTTT. Amino acid sequence: CASSLKLPGRTDTQYF.

This clonotype has a handful of counts. The V call is TRBV6-2 or TRBV6-3, the J call TRBJ2-2, with 10 bases fitting TRBD2. Looked up from germline, CDR1 is MNHEY and CDR2 is SVGEGT. This CDR3 spans 15 amino acids. V lost 8 bases and J lost 6; bases outside the gene matches: 9. The CDR3 DNA reads as TGTGCCAGCGTATTGTCTAGCGGGAGAGCCGGGGAGCTGTTTTTT. Amino acids: CASVLSSGRAGELFF.

The table lists this clonotype with a few counts. The rearrangement joins TRBV5-5 to TRBJ2-1; D may be TRBD1 (5 bases). The CDR3 has 19 residues. Germline V CDR1 and CDR2: SGHKS, YYEKEE (reference sequence). V shed 3 bases and J shed 2 bases, with 24 bases lying between them. This CDR3 reads CASSYQKDRGKTTYNEQFF. As DNA, the CDR3 is TGTGCCAGCAGCTATCAGAAAGACAGAGGTAAAACGACCTACAATGAGCAGTTCTTC. The full variable domain, with the rest looked up from reference TRBV5-5 and TRBJ2-1, is DAGVTQSPTHLIKTRGQQVTLRCSPISGHKSVSWYQQVLGQGPQFIFQYYEKEERGRGNFPDRFSARQFPNYSSELNVNALLLGDSALYLCASSYQKDRGKTTYNEQFFGPGTRLTVL.

This clonotype was picked up many times. The chain couples TRBV3-1 to TRBJ2-3; D gene unclear. Looked up from germline, CDR1 is LGHDT and CDR2 is YNNKEL (reference sequence). V was pared by 0 bases and J by 5 bases, with 6 bases between. This CDR3 has 13 amino acids. The CDR3 DNA reads TGTGCCAGCAGCCAAGAACTGGGAGATACGCAGTATTTT. Protein sequence: CASSQELGDTQYF.

This clonotype was picked up many times. The chain has TRBV11-2 and TRBJ2-1; 11 bases agree with TRBD2. After removal of 1 base from V and 5 bases from J, the junction contained 4 bases not matched to a gene. Germline V gives CDR1 SGHAT, CDR2 FQNNGV. This CDR3 region has 16 residues. CDR3 protein: CASSLGIAGGNNEQFF. In nucleotides, the CDR3 is TGTGCCAGCAGCTTAGGAATAGCGGGAGGGAACAATGAGCAGTTCTTC.

This clonotype appeared many times. The chain uses TRBV3-1 and TRBJ1-4; D remains unclear. This CDR3 spans 14 amino acids. The V end lost 1 base, the J end lost 4 bases, and 7 bases lay between the germline ends. The V gene's germline CDR1 is LGHDT and CDR2 YNNKEL (reference sequence). The CDR3 DNA reads TGTGCCAGCAGCCAAGTGGGAGTTAATGAAAAACTGTTTTTT. It translates to CASSQVGVNEKLFF.

The genes are TRBV6-2 or TRBV6-3 and TRBJ1-3; D gene unclear. The V end was cut by 0 bases, the J end by 0 bases, with 9 bases between. The germline gives CDR1 MNHEY, CDR2 SVGEGT. This CDR3 contains 16 residues. CDR3 coding DNA: TGTGCCAGCAGTTACTCGAAGGGCTTCTCTGGAAACACCATATATTTT. Amino acid sequence: CASSYSKGFSGNTIYF.

The chain has TRBV20-1 and TRBJ2-7, with TRBD2 identical over 7 bases. The junction had 13 bases not matched to a gene; V was cut back by 6 bases and J by 2 bases. The CDR3 runs 15 residues. Germline values: CDR1 DFQATT, CDR2 SNEGSKA (reference sequence). CDR3 region: CSAPGGLADPYEQYF. CDR3 DNA sequence: TGCAGTGCCCCCGGCGGCCTAGCGGACCCCTACGAGCAGTACTTC.

Many counts were recorded for this clonotype. This chain joins TRBV7-9 and TRBJ2-7; D tentatively fits TRBD1 or TRBD2 (5 bases each). Trimming took 4 bases from V and 2 from J, leaving 18 bases between them. Germline values: CDR1 SEHNR, CDR2 FQNEAQ (reference sequence). The CDR3 covers 16 residues. CDR3 amino acids: CASSSNRDPNPYEQYF. In DNA form, the CDR3 reads TGTGCCAGCAGCTCGAACCGGGACCCAAATCCCTACGAGCAGTACTTC.

Regarding this clonotype: A junction boundary mismatches the germline segment, possibly from a read error. The chain couples TRBV5-1 to TRBJ1-1; the D is unclear. Germline CDR1 is SGHRS and CDR2 is YFSETQ. The CDR3 is 12 residues long. The CDR3 here is CASSLEGSEAFF. CDR3 sequence (DNA): TGCGCCAGCAGCTTGGAAGGCTCTGAGGCTTTCTTT.

The chain employs TRBV6-2 or TRBV6-3 and TRBJ2-5; 13 bases fit TRBD2. Germline V lookup: CDR1 MNHEY, CDR2 SVGEGT. V was clipped by 10 bases and J by 2 bases; unmatched bases: 7. This CDR3 comprises 15 residues. The CDR3 bases are TGTGCCAAGTTGACGGGACTAGCGGGGCAAGAGACCCAGTACTTC. This translates into CAKLTGLAGQETQYF.

The chain uses TRBV20-1 and TRBJ2-7, with a weak D call TRBD1 (6 bases). The CDR3 totals 15 residues. Trimming cost V 0 bases and J 3 bases, with 15 bases left between them. CDR1 DFQATT and CDR2 SNEGSKA come from the germline V gene (reference sequence). CDR3 residues: CSARDPPTGLYEQYF. The CDR3 nucleotides are TGCAGTGCTAGAGATCCCCCGACAGGTCTCTACGAGCAGTACTTC.

This clonotype was recorded at least ten times. The chain links TRBV2 to TRBJ2-3; TRBD1 aligns across 9 bases. The germline V gene encodes CDR1 SNHLY and CDR2 FYNNEI. V gave up 6 bases and J gave up 3 bases; unmatched junction bases: 10. This CDR3 comprises 16 residues. Here the CDR3 DNA reads TGTGCCAGCAGCAATGTTGGGGACAGGGAGACAGATACGCAGTATTTT. Residues: CASSNVGDRETDTQYF. The full variable domain, completed using reference TRBV2 and TRBJ2-3, is EPEVTQTPSHQVTQMGQEVILRCVPISNHLYFYWYRQILGQKVEFLVSFYNNEISEKSEIFDDQFSVERPDGSNFTLKIRSTKLEDSAMYFCASSNVGDRETDTQYFGPGTRLTVL.

This chain links TRBV6-1 with TRBJ1-1; tentative D call: TRBD1 (5 bases). The CDR3 extends over 14 amino acids. Per germline, CDR1 MNHNS and CDR2 SASEGT. The V gene lost 3 bases and the J gene lost 4 bases, with 12 bases spanning the gap. This CDR3 reads CASSDRLGGTEAFF. The CDR3 DNA sequence: TGTGCCAGCAGTGATAGGCTGGGGGGCACTGAAGCTTTCTTT.

In this sample, this clonotype turned up many times. The J gene is TRBJ1-1, the V gene TRBV3-1, with D unresolved. Trimming pared 0 bases from V and 11 bases from J, leaving 16 bases between. The CDR3 length is 14 residues. CDR1 and CDR2 from the germline V gene are LGHDT and YNNKEL (reference sequence). The CDR3 loop reads CASSQEAASEEAFF. CDR3 DNA: TGTGCCAGCAGCCAAGAAGCAGCCTCCGAAGAGGCTTTCTTT.

This clonotype was detected ten times or more. The rearrangement uses TRBV7-8 and TRBJ1-1; D is unresolved. The V end lost 5 bases, the J end lost 0 bases, and 22 bases lay between the germline ends. This CDR3 contains 18 residues. CDR1 and CDR2 (germline): SGHVS, FQNEAQ. The CDR3 loop is CASSHIVVGSSMNTEAFF. CDR3 coding DNA: TGTGCCAGCAGCCACATCGTGGTGGGCAGCAGTATGAACACTGAAGCTTTCTTT.

This clonotype was seen a handful of times. The chain joins TRBV3-1 to TRBJ2-1; D not resolved. The V gene lost 4 bases and the J gene lost 2 bases, with 12 bases spanning the gap. The CDR3 length is 15 residues. The V gene's germline CDR1 is LGHDT and CDR2 YNNKEL (reference sequence). The CDR3 bases are TGTGCCAGCAGCCCTCTAGTGGGCCCCTACAATGAGCAGTTCTTC. Its translation: CASSPLVGPYNEQFF.

The sample holds a few counts of this clonotype. V gene TRBV7-2 combines with J gene TRBJ2-3; tentative D call: TRBD2 (5 bases). The CDR3 sequence is 15 residues long. The ends were cut back, 3 bases at V and 0 bases at J, with 10 bases in the middle. Germline CDR1 and CDR2: SGHTA and FQGNSA. In DNA, the CDR3 is TGTGCCAGCAGCTTCGCGGGTCCCAGCACAGATACGCAGTATTTT. Its translation is CASSFAGPSTDTQYF.

This clonotype was seen a handful of times. The gene calls are TRBV7-3 and TRBJ2-3; maybe TRBD2 (6 bases). Germline V gene data show CDR1 as SGHTA and CDR2 as FQGTGA. The CDR3 contains 15 residues. Deletions cut 5 bases from V and 0 bases from J, with 12 bases between. In DNA, the CDR3 is TGTGCCAGCAGCCGTAGCGGTTCTAGCACAGATACGCAGTATTTT. Its translation is CASSRSGSSTDTQYF.

The J gene is TRBJ2-2, the V gene TRBV7-2, with unresolved D. The CDR3 extends over 16 amino acids. Between the trimmed V and J ends, which lost 1 base and 4 bases, there was a span of 13 bases. Germline CDR1 and CDR2: SGHTA and FQGNSA. The CDR3 sequence: CASSLEGSLGTGELFF. DNA of the CDR3: TGTGCCAGCAGCTTAGAAGGATCCCTAGGCACCGGGGAGCTGTTTTTT.

The table lists this clonotype with many counts. This sequence joins TRBV5-6 and TRBJ2-7; 10 bases align to TRBD1. V was pared by 2 bases and J by 6 bases, with 5 bases of the junction left unmatched. CDR1 SGHDT and CDR2 YYEEEE come from the germline V gene. This CDR3 is built from 14 residues. CDR3 DNA: TGTGCCAGCAGCTTCGGGACAGGGGCCTTCGAGCAGTACTTC. Protein sequence: CASSFGTGAFEQYF.

This clonotype was counted ten times or more. The rearrangement joins TRBV11-3 to TRBJ2-7; perhaps TRBD2 as D (7 bases). Germline CDR1 reads SGHNT; CDR2 reads YENEEA. V was clipped by 4 bases and J by 6 bases, with 22 bases between them. The CDR3 is 16 amino acids. CDR3 nucleotides: TGTGCCAGCAGCTGGGGGGGCGTCGCGGGAGTAACCGAGCAGTACTTC. Amino acids: CASSWGGVAGVTEQYF.

As regards this clonotype: Being one base from a much bigger clone, this may be a read error. This chain uses TRBV20-1 with TRBJ2-7; possible D gene TRBD1, 6 bases. The CDR3 length is 14 residues. Looked up from germline, CDR1 is DFQATT and CDR2 is SNEGSKA (reference sequence). CDR3 DNA sequence: TGCAGAGCTCCTAAAACAGGGAAGAGCGACGAGCAGTACTTC. The encoded protein is CRAPKTGKSDEQYF.

The chain uses TRBV6-1 and TRBJ2-5; 8 bases are a match to TRBD1. The germline CDR1 and CDR2 sequences are MNHNS and SASEGT. V gave up 6 bases and J gave up 7 bases; unmatched junction bases: 10. This CDR3 has 14 residues. In nucleotides, the CDR3 is TGTGCCAGCAGGTCGCCGGGACAGGTGGGGACCCAGTACTTC. Protein sequence: CASRSPGQVGTQYF.

This clonotype was observed many times. The chain has TRBV28 and TRBJ2-7, with unresolved D. V was cut by 6 bases and J by 3 bases, with 6 bases left in between. Germline loops: CDR1 MDHEN, CDR2 SYDVKM. This CDR3 has 11 residues. CDR3 in DNA: TGTGCCAGCAGGACCCGCTACGAGCAGTACTTC. This gives the protein CASRTRYEQYF.

The genes are TRBV4-1 and TRBJ2-1; possibly TRBD2 for D (7 bases). Germline-derived CDR1 and CDR2 are MGHRA and YSYEKL. Trimming stripped 1 base from V and 12 bases from J, with 19 bases between. The CDR3 extends over 15 amino acids. The CDR3 DNA is TGCGCCAGCAGCCAAGGAAAGGGGGAAGCGGGGCCGCAGTTCTTC. Its protein product is CASSQGKGEAGPQFF.